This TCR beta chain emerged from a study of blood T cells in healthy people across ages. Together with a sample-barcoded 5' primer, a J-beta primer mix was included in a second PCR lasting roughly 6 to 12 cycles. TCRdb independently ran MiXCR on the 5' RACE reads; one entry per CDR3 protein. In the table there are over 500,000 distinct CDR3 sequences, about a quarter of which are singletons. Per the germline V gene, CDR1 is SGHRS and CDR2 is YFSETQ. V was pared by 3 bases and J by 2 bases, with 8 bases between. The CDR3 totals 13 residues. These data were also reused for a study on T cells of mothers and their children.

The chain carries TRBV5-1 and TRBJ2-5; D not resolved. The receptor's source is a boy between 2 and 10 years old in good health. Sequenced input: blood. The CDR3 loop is CASSSNQQETQYF. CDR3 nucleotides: TGCGCCAGCAGCTCGAACCAACAAGAGACCCAGTACTTC.